This T cell receptor (beta chain) was captured by sequencing in a study of T cells in localized non-small cell lung cancer. Profiled with immunoSEQ multiplex PCR; TCRdb holds only in-frame clones, not every one. The sample carries about 41,000 clones, about nine tenths recorded once. On this clone itself: What it binds is unknown.

Findings and limits, study-wide: Turning up in adjacent lung were a median approximately 60 of the top 100 tumor clones. Blood T cell density predicted longer survival; adjacent-lung clonality, shorter.

V was cut by 1 base and J by 8 bases, with 15 bases left in between. Germline V gene data show CDR1 as LGHNA and CDR2 as YSLEER. CDR3 size: 15 residues. Material: peripheral blood, obtained before any cancer treatment. This receptor was taken from a female donor over 55 with stage I squamous cell lung carcinoma. The chain joins TRBV4-3 to TRBJ2-1, with D unresolved. This chain's CDR3 is CASSQVSSVLDEQFF. The DNA of the CDR3 is TGCGCCAGCAGCCAAGTATCCTCCGTACTCGATGAGCAGTTCTTC.